This T cell receptor (beta chain) derives from a study of blood T cell repertoires in COVID-19. Study context: Material from acute and convalescent COVID-19 was sourced from the United States, Italy and Spain. T cells, B-cell-depleted T cells, or PBMCs provided the cDNA or gDNA that served as material.

Recruited during active infection, patients (from Seattle) were subsequently followed longitudinally. As handled by the study authors: Counts of nucleated cells, estimated from reference gene primer amplification, were obtained. Using immunoSEQ multiplex PCR, the repertoire was profiled, and TCRdb retains in-frame clones only, with some absent. Clonal size and the V and J genes are those of that table, whereas D and trimming came from the DNA. The sample lists roughly 180,000 clones; approximately 79% were seen once. Germline V gene lookup returns CDR1 KGHSH and CDR2 LQKENI. V dropped 5 bases and J dropped 7; count of bases not matched to a gene: 9. The CDR3 runs to 16 residues.

The sequencing input was peripheral blood. The sequence derives from an older woman with COVID-19, enrolled during active disease. The chain employs TRBV18 and TRBJ1-5; 12 bases fit TRBD1. The DNA for the CDR3 is TGTGCCAGCTCATTTGGAGGGACAGGGGGCAGGCAGCCCCAGCATTTT. Its translation is CASSFGGTGGRQPQHF.